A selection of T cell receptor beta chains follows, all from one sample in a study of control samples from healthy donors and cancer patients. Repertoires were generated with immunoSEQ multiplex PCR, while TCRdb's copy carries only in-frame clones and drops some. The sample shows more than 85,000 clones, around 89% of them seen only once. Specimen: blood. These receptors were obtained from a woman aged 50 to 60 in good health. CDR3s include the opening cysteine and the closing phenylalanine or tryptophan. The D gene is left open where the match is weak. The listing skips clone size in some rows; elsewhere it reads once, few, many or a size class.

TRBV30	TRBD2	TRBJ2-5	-	TGTGCCTGGAGTCCGGCTAGGACTAGCGGGAGGGCTGGCCGAGAGACCCAGTACTTC	CAWSPARTSGRAGRETQYF
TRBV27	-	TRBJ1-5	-	TGTGCCAGCAAGCGGGGGCCGGATAGCAATCAGCCCCAGCATTTT	CASKRGPDSNQPQHF
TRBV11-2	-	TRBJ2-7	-	TGTGCCAGCAGCTTGAGTCGGGACTACGAGCAGTACTTC	CASSLSRDYEQYF
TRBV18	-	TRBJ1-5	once	TGTGCCAGCTCACAGGGAGACAGCAATCAGCCCCAGCATTTT	CASSQGDSNQPQHF
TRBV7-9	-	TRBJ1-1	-	TGTGCCAGCAGCCCCGGGGCGAACACTGAAGCTTTCTTT	CASSPGANTEAFF
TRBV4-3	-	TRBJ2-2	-	TGCGCCAGCAGCCAAGATGTGAGACGAGGGTCCGGGGAGCTGTTTTTT	CASSQDVRRGSGELFF
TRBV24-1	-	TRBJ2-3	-	TGTGCCACCAGTGATTTCTGGAGCTCGGATACGCAGTATTTT	CATSDFWSSDTQYF
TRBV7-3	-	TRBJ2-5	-	TGTGCCAGCAGCTTAACGGGGACTGGGGAGGCCCAGTACTTC	CASSLTGTGEAQYF
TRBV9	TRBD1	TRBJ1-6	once	TGTGCCAGCAGCCCCCGACAGGGTGGGTCACCCCTCCACTTT	CASSPRQGGSPLHF
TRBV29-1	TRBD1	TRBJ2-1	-	TGCAGCGTAACGGGACAGGGGTCTAGATCCTACAATGAGCAGTTCTTC	CSVTGQGSRSYNEQFF
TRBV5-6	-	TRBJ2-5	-	TGTGCCAGCAGCTTTGAAGAATATAGAGAGACCCAGTACTTC	CASSFEEYRETQYF
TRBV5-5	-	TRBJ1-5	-	TGTGCCAGCAGCTTGAGCGAGATAAATCAGCCCCAGCATTTT	CASSLSEINQPQHF
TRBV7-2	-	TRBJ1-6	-	TGTGCCAGCAGCCTATTTGGGGAAGCAGGATCACCCCTCCACTTT	CASSLFGEAGSPLHF
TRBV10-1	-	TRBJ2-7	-	TGCGCCAGCAGTGACAGCCTCCTTCTCCAGCAGTACTTC	CASSDSLLLQQYF
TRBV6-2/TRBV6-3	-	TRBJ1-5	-	TGTGCCAGCAGTTATTCTGGCGGGGCTGTGACCATGCATTTT	CASSYSGGAVTMHF
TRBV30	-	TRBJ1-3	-	TGTGCCTGGATACCGGCAGGTGGAAACACCATATATTTT	CAWIPAGGNTIYF
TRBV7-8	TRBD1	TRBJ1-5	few	TGTGCCAGCAGCTTCGAGCGGACAGGGGATCAGCCCCAGCATTTT	CASSFERTGDQPQHF
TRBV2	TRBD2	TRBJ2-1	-	TGTGCCAGCAACCAACAGACTAGCGGCTACAATGAGCAGTTCTTC	CASNQQTSGYNEQFF
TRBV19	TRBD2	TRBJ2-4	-	TGTGCCAGTATAACTAGCGGGAGGGCCCCCAACATTCAGTACTTC	CASITSGRAPNIQYF
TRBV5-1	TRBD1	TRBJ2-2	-	TGCGCCAGCAGCTTGGGACAGGGCACCGGGGAGCTGTTTTTT	CASSLGQGTGELFF
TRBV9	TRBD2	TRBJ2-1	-	TGTGCCAGCAGCATCGGACTAGATGAGCAGTTCTTC	CASSIGLDEQFF
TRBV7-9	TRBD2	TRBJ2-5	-	TGTGCCAGCAATAGGGTAGCGGGCCTCCAAGAGACCCAGTACTTC	CASNRVAGLQETQYF
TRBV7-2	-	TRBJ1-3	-	TGTGCCAGCAGCTTAGGTAGCTCTGGAAACACCATATATTTT	CASSLGSSGNTIYF